A single sample is the source of the 10 T cell receptor beta chains below, sequenced in a study of post-analysis software for immune sequencing data (dated by TCRdb to between 2014 and 2017). The protocol used for the library was PCR. These reads were obtained on an Illumina HiSeq 2500. To reduce PCR and sequencing biases, unique molecular identifiers were built into the TCR beta cDNA libraries. TCRdb took the public reads, trimmed them with fastp at Q25, ran MiXCR for clone calling and kept in-frame beta chains. Rows with a matching CDR3 protein are joined into one entry that keeps the most common DNA and genes. The sample data list over 300,000 distinct CDR3 sequences, and approximately 33% of these were observed just once. Roughly an eighth of the sample lies in the top ten. Broader findings and caveats from the paper: Significantly higher frequencies in patients than in controls were found for several TRBV segments, including TRBV5-6, TRBV5-1 and TRBV20-1.

These receptors have no identified antigens. Sequencing used blood. The receptors here all came from a girl aged 5-17 years with multiple sclerosis.

This clonotype occurred a few times. V and J are TRBV7-9 and TRBJ1-1; a possible D gene is TRBD1 (5 bases). Germline loops: CDR1 SEHNR, CDR2 FQNEAQ (reference sequence). The CDR3 consists of 15 residues. V shed 5 bases and J shed 4 bases, with 17 bases lying between them. CDR3 coding DNA: TGTGCCAGCAGCACCACATTGGGGGGTGGCACTGAAGCTTTCTTT. It yields the protein CASSTTLGGGTEAFF.

The chain has TRBV13 and TRBJ1-1; the D gene is possibly TRBD1 (6 bases). The CDR3 spans 16 residues. Trimming left V 3 bases short and J 1 base short, with 15 bases between. CDR1 and CDR2 from the germline V gene are PRHDT and FYEKMQ (reference sequence). Here the CDR3 reads CASSLEFGQPNTEAFF. The DNA for the CDR3 is TGTGCCAGCAGCTTGGAGTTCGGACAGCCGAACACTGAAGCTTTCTTT.

V usage is TRBV7-6 and J usage is TRBJ2-7, with TRBD1 matching 7 bases. The CDR3 extends over 14 amino acids. V shed 5 bases, J shed 2 bases, and the junction held 6 bases outside the gene matches. Germline CDR1 is SGHVS and CDR2 is FNYEAQ. The CDR3 DNA reads as TGTGCCAGCAGCCCCCACAGGGGACCCTACGAGCAGTACTTC. The encoded protein is CASSPHRGPYEQYF. The full variable domain, its missing parts supplied by reference TRBV7-6 and TRBJ2-7, is GAGVSQSPRYKVTKRGQDVALRCDPISGHVSLYWYRQALGQGPEFLTYFNYEAQQDKSGLPNDRFSAERPEGSISTLTIQRTEQRDSAMYRCASSPHRGPYEQYFGPGTRLTVT.

The genes are TRBV15 and TRBJ2-3; perhaps TRBD1 as D (6 bases). This CDR3 has 14 residues. Germline V CDR1 and CDR2: LNHNV, YYDKDF (reference sequence). The V gene lost 10 bases and the J gene lost 2 bases, with 16 bases spanning the gap. The chain's CDR3 is CAIREGQSTDTQYF. CDR3 nucleotides: TGTGCCATCCGCGAAGGACAGTCCACAGATACGCAGTATTTT.

The chain is built from TRBV25-1 and TRBJ2-1; 8 bases map to TRBD1. CDR3 length: 14 amino acids. V lost 8 bases to trimming and J lost 7 bases; unmatched junction nucleotides: 10. Germline V gene data show CDR1 as MGHDK and CDR2 as SYGVNS. In DNA, the CDR3 is TGTGCCAGCGCCAACAGGGGGATCGGGAATGAGCAGTTCTTC. Protein: CASANRGIGNEQFF.

A few counts support this clonotype. V is TRBV20-1 and J is TRBJ1-2, with a tentative D call TRBD1 (5 bases). Between the trimmed V and J ends, which lost 6 bases and 6 bases, there was a span of 11 bases. CDR1 is DFQATT and CDR2 is SNEGSKA in the germline V gene (reference sequence). The CDR3 has 11 residues. The CDR3 spells CSAIHRHGYTF. CDR3 sequence (DNA): TGCAGTGCCATACACAGGCATGGCTACACCTTC.

This clonotype has a handful of counts. The rearrangement links TRBV20-1 to TRBJ1-4; no clear D. Trimming removed 3 bases at V and 4 bases at J, with 12 bases between. CDR3 size: 14 residues. Germline-derived CDR1 and CDR2 are DFQATT and SNEGSKA (reference sequence). The CDR3 here is CSASFVLGNEKLFF. For the CDR3, the DNA is TGCAGTGCTAGTTTTGTTTTGGGTAATGAAAAACTGTTTTTT.

This clonotype was seen repeatedly, ten times or more. The chain employs TRBV5-1 and TRBJ2-5; D might be TRBD2 (6 bases). The CDR3 runs to 13 residues. CDR1 and CDR2 from the germline V gene are SGHRS and YFSETQ. Trimming took 4 bases from V and 3 from J, leaving 10 bases between them. CDR3 sequence: CASSVWTKETQYF. The CDR3 DNA is TGCGCCAGCAGCGTCTGGACTAAAGAGACCCAGTACTTC. Using reference TRBV5-1 and TRBJ2-5 for the parts outside the CDR3, the full variable domain is KAGVTQTPRYLIKTRGQQVTLSCSPISGHRSVSWYQQTPGQGLQFLFEYFSETQRNKGNFPGRFSGRQFSNSRSEMNVSTLELGDSALYLCASSVWTKETQYFGPGTRLLVL.

This clonotype appeared a few times. The genes are TRBV6-1 and TRBJ2-1; the D gene is possibly TRBD1 (6 bases). V was clipped by 3 bases and J by 2 bases, with 14 bases between them. Germline V CDR1 and CDR2: MNHNS, SASEGT. The CDR3 is 16 residues long. The CDR3 region has the DNA TGTGCCAGCAGTGAGGTGGGGGCGCTAACCTACAATGAGCAGTTCTTC. Protein sequence: CASSEVGALTYNEQFF.

This clonotype was counted only a few times. A read error may be the cause here, since a much bigger clone is one base away. V and J are TRBV6-5 and TRBJ1-2, with D possibly matching TRBD1 (5 bases). V gave up 0 bases and J gave up 5 bases, with 13 bases separating them. CDR3 length: 15 amino acids. Germline V gives CDR1 MNHEY, CDR2 SVGAGI. The chain's CDR3 is CASSYSYGGDYGYTF. The CDR3 DNA is TGTGCCAGCAGTTACTCCTACGGGGGGGATTATGGCTACACCTTC.